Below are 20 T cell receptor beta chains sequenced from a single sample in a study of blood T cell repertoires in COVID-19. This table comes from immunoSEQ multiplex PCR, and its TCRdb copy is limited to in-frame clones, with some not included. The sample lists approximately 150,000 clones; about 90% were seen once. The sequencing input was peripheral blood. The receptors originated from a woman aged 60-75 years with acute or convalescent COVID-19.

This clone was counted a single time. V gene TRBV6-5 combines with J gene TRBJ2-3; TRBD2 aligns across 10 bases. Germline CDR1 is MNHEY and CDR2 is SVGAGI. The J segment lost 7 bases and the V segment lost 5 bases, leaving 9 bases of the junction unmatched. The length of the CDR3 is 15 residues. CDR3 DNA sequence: TGTGCCAGCAGTCAGCGGGGGGGAGTGGGAAATACGCAGTATTTT. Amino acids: CASSQRGGVGNTQYF.

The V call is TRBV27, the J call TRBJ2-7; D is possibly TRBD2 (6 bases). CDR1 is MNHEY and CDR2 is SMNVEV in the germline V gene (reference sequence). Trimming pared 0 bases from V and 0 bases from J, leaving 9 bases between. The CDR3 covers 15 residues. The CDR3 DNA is TGTGCCAGCAGTTTATCTGGGACTTACTCCTACGAGCAGTACTTC. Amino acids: CASSLSGTYSYEQYF.

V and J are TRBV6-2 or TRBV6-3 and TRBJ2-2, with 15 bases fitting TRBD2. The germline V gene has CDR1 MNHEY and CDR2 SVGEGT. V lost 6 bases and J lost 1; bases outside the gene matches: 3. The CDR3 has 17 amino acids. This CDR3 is CASSRGLAGGNTGELFF. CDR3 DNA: TGTGCCAGCAGCCGGGGACTAGCGGGGGGGAACACCGGGGAGCTGTTTTTT.

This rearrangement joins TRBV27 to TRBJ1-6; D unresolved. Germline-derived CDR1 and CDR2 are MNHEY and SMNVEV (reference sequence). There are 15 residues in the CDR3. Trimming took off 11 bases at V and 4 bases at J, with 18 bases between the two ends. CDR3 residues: CASRYESHYNSPLHF. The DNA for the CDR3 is TGTGCCTCCAGGTACGAAAGTCATTATAATTCACCCCTCCACTTT.

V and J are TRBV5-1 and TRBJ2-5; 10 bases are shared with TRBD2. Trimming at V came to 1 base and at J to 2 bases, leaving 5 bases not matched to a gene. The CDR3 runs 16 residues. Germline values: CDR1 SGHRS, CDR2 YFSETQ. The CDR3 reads CASSLSPSGGQETQYF. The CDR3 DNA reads TGCGCCAGCAGCTTGTCCCCTAGCGGGGGACAAGAGACCCAGTACTTC.

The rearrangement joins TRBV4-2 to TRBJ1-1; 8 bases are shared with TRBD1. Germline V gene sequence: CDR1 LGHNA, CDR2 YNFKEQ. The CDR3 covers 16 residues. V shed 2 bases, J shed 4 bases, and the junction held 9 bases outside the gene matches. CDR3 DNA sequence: TGTGCCAGCAGCCAATCTGGTCAGGGGGCAAGCACTGAAGCTTTCTTT. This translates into CASSQSGQGASTEAFF.

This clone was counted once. The CDR3 protein is CASSLDILAVYNEQFF. The CDR3 DNA sequence: TGTGCCAGCAGCTTAGATATACTAGCGGTATACAATGAGCAGTTCTTC. The chain combines TRBV11-2 with TRBJ2-1; TRBD2 matches 8 bases. From germline, CDR1 is SGHAT and CDR2 FQNNGV. J lost 4 bases, V lost 0 bases, and 5 bases had no gene match. The CDR3 has 16 residues.

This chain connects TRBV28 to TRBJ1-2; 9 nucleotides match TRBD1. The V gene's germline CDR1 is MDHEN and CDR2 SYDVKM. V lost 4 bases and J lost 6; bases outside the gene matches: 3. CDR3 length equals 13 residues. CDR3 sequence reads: CASSSGTGNGYTF. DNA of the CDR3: TGTGCCAGCAGTTCCGGGACAGGGAATGGCTACACCTTC.

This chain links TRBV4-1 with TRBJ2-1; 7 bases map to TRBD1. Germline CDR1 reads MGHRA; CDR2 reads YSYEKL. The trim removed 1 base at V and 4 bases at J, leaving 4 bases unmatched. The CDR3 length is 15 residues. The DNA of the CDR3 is TGCGCCAGCAGCCAAGTTACAGGGGATTACAATGAGCAGTTCTTC. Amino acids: CASSQVTGDYNEQFF.

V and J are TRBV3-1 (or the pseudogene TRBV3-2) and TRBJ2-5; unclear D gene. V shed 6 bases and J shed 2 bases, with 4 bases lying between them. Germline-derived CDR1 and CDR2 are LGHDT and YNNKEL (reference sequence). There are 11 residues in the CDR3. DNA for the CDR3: TGTGCCAGCAGTCTACAAGAGACCCAGTACTTC. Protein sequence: CASSLQETQYF.

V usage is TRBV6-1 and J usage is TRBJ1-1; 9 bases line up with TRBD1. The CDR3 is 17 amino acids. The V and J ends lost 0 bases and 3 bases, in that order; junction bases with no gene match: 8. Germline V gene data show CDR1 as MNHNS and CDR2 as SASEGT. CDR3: CASSEALFGTGHTEAFF. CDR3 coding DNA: TGTGCCAGCAGTGAAGCGTTGTTCGGGACAGGGCACACTGAAGCTTTCTTT.

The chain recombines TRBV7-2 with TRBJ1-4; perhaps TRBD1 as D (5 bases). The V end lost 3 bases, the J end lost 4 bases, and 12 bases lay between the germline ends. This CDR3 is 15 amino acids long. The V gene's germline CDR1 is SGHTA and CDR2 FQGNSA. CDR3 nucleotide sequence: TGTGCCAGCAGCTTGGCAGGGTCGGGTAATGAAAAACTGTTTTTT. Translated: CASSLAGSGNEKLFF.

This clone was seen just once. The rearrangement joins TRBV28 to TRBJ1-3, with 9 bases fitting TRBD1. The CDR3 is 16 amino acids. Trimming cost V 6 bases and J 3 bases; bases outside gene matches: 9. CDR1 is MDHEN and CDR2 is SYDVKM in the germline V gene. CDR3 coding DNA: TGTGCCAGCAGGCAGACAGGGGGGAACGATGGAAACACCATATATTTT. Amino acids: CASRQTGGNDGNTIYF. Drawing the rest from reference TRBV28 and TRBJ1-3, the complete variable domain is DVKVTQSSRYLVKRTGEKVFLECVQDMDHENMFWYRQDPGLGLRLIYFSYDVKMKEKGDIPEGYSVSREKKERFSLILESASTNQTSMYLCASRQTGGNDGNTIYFGEGSWLTVV.

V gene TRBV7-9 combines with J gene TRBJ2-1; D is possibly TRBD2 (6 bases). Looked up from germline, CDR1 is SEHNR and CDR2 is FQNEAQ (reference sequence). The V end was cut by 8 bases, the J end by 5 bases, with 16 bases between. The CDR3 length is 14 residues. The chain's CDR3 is CASARGRGNNEQFF. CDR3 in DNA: TGTGCCAGCGCGCGGGGACGTGGAAACAATGAGCAGTTCTTC.

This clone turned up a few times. DNA of the CDR3: TGTGCCAGCAGTTACTCGACTTACGGCTACACCTTC. Encoded protein: CASSYSTYGYTF. This sequence joins TRBV6-2 or TRBV6-3 and TRBJ1-2; the D is unclear. Trimming pared 0 bases from V and 8 bases from J, leaving 7 bases between. From germline, CDR1 is MNHEY and CDR2 SVGEGT. The CDR3 loop spans 12 amino acids.

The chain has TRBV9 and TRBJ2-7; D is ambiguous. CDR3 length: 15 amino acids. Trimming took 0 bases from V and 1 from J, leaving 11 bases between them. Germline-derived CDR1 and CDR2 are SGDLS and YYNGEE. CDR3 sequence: CASSVGAETSYEQYF. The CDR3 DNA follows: TGTGCCAGCAGCGTAGGGGCAGAAACTTCCTACGAGCAGTACTTC.

CDR3 sequence: CASSTGVSNQPQHF. The CDR3 DNA follows: TGTGCCAGTAGTACAGGGGTGAGCAATCAGCCCCAGCATTTT. The chain joins TRBV19 to TRBJ1-5; D may be TRBD1 (6 bases). V lost 4 bases and J 1 base, leaving 8 bases between the germline ends. CDR3 length equals 14 residues. Germline V gene lookup returns CDR1 LNHDA and CDR2 SQIVND (reference sequence).

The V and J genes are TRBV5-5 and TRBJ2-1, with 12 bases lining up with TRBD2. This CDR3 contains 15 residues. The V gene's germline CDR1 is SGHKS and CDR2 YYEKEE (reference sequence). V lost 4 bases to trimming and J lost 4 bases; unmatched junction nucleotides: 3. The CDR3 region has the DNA TGTGCCAGCAGCCGGACTAGCGGGGCTTACAATGAGCAGTTCTTC. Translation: CASSRTSGAYNEQFF.

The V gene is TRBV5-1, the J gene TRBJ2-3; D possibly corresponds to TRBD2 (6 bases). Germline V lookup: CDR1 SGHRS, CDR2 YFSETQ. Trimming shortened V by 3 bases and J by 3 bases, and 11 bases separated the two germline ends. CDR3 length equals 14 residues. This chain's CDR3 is CASSSAGMTDTQYF. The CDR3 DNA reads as TGCGCCAGCAGCTCGGCGGGGATGACAGATACGCAGTATTTT. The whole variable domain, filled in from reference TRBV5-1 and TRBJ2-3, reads KAGVTQTPRYLIKTRGQQVTLSCSPISGHRSVSWYQQTPGQGLQFLFEYFSETQRNKGNFPGRFSGRQFSNSRSEMNVSTLELGDSALYLCASSSAGMTDTQYFGPGTRLTVL.

The CDR3 nucleotides read TGTGCCAGCAGTGAGACTGGGGAGGAGACCCAGTACTTC. It codes for CASSETGEETQYF. J is TRBJ2-5 and V is TRBV6-1; a weak D match, TRBD2 (5 bases). Germline-derived CDR1 and CDR2 are MNHNS and SASEGT. The V end lost 3 bases, the J end lost 5 bases, and 10 bases lay between the germline ends. The CDR3 length is 13 residues.